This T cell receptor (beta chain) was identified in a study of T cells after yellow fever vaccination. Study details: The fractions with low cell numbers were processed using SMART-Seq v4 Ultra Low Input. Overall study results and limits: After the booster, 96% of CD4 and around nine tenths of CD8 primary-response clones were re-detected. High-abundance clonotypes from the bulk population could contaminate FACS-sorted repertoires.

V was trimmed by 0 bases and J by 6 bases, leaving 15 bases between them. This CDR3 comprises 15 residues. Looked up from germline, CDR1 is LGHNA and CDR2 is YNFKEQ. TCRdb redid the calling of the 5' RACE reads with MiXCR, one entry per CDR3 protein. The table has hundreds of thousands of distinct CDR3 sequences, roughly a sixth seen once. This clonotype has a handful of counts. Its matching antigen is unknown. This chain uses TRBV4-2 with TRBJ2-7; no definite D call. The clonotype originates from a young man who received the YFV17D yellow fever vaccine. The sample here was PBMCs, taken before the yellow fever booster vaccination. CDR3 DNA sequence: TGTGCCAGCAGCCAAGATCCCTCCCCAGTCGGCGAGCAGTACTTC. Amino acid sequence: CASSQDPSPVGEQYF.